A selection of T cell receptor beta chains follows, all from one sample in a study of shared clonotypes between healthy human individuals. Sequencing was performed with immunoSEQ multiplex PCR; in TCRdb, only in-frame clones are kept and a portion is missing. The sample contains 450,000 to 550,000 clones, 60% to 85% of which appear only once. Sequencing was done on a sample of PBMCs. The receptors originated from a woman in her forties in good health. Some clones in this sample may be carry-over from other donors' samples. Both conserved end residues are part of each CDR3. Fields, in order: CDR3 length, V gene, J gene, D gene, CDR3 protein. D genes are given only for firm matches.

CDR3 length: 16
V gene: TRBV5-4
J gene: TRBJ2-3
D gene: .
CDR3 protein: CASSRTGTIRTDTQYF

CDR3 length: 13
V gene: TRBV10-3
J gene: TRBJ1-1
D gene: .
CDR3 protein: CAIGEDRNTEAFF

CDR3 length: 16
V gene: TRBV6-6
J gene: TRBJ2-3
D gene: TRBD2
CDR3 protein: CASRSGTQTSTDTQYF

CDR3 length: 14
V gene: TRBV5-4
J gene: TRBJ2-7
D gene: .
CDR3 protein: CASSYGRASYEQYF

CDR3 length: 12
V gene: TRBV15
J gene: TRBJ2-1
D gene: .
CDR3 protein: CATSRDTNEQFF

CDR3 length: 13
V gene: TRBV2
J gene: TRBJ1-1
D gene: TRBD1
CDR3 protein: CASRGDRDTEAFF

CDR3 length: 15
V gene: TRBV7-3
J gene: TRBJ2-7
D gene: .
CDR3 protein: CASSLKRAGTYEQYF

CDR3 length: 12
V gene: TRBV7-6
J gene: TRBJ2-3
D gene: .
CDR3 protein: CASSGPGDTQYF

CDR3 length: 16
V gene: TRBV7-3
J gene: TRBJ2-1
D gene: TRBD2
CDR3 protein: CASSLGGTSRINEQFF

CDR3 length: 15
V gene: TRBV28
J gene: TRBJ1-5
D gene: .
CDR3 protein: CASSLRGAWVQPQHF

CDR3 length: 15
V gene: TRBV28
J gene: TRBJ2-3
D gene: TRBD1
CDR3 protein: CASRIPGTGFVSQYF

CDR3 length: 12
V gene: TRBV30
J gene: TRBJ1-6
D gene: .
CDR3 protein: CAWSFGQGSLHF

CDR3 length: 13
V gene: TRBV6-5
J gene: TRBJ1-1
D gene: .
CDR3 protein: CASSFGRNTEAFF

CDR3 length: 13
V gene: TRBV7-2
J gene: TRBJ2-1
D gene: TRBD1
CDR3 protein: CASSLATGDEQFF

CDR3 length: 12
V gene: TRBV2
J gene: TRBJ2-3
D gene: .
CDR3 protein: CASRERADTQYF

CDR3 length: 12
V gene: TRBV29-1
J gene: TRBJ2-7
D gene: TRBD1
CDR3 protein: CSAGTGEGEQYF

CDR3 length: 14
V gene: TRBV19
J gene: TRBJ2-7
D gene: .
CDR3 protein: CASSIRASSYEQYF

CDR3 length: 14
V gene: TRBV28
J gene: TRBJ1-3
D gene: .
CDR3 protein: CASRGTGSGNTIYF

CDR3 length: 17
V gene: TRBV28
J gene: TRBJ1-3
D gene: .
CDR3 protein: CASSSSSPGPSGNTIYF

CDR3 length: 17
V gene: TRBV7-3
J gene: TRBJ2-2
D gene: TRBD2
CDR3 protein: CASSLNPSSGSVGELFF

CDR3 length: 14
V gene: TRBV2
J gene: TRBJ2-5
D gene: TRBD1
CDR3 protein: CASSRWDREETQYF

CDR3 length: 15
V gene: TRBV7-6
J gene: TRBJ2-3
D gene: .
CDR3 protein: CASSTIGRGSHTQYF

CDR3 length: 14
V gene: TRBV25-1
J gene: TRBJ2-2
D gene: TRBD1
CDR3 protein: CATTTGGRTGELFF

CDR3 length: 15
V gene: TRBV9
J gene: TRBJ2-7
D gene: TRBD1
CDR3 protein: CASSLGQGVTYEQYF

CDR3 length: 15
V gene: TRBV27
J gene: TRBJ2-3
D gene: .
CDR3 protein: CASSFYGTSTDTQYF

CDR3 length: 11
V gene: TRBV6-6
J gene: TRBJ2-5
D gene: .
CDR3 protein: CASINGETQYF

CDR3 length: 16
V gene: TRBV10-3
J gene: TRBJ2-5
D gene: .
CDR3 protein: CAISEAGRGRGETQYF

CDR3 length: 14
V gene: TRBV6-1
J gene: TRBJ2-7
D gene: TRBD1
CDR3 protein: CASSTRTGVYEQYF

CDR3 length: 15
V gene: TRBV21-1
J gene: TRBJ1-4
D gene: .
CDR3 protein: CASSRRGRGNEKLFF

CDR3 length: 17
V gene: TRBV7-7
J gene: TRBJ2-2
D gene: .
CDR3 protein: CASSLSLNSANTGELFF

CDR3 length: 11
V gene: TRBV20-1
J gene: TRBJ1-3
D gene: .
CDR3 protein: CSARRDLTIYF

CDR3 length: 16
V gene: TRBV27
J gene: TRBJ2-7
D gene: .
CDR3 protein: CASSLVETVLGYEQYF

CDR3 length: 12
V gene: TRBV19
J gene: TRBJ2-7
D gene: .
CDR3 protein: CASSKPPGEQYF

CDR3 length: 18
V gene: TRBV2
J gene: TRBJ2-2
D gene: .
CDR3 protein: CASSARLGLKRNTGELFF

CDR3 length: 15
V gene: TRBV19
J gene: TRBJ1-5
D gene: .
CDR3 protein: CATYGHPGSNQPQHF

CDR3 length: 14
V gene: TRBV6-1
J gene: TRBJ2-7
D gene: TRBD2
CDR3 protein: CASRLAGASYEQYF

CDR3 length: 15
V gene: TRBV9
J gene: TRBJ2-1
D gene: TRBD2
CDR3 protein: CASSVEGERGDEQFF

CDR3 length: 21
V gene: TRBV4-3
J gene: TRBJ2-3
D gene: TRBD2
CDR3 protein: CASSQDGFDSGTDPYTDTQYF

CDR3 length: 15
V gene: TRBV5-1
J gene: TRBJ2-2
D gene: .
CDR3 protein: CASSLLFGGTGELFF

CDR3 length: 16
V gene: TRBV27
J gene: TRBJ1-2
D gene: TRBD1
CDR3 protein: CASSLRTGELGYGYTF

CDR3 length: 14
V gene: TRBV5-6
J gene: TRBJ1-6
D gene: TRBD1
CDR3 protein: CASSLGQGNSPLHF

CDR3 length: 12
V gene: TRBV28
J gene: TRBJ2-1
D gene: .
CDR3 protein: CASYSGNHEQFF

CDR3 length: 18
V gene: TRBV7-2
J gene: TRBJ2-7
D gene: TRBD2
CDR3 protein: CASSSGPSGTSSAYEQYF

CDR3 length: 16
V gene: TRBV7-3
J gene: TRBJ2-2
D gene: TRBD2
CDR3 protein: CASSPTTGTSVGELFF

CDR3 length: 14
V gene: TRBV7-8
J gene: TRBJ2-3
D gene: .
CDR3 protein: CASSLAQGSDTQYF

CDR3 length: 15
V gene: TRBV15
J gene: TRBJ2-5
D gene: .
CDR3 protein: CATSREQARGETQYF

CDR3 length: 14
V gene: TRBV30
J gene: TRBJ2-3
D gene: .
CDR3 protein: CACKSSLTGDTQYF

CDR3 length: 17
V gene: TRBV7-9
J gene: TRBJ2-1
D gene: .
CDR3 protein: CASSLAQMPGVRASLFF

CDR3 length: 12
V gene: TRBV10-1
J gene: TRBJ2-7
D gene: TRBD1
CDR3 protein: CASRDRTYEQYF